A single sample is the source of the 22 T cell receptor beta chains below, sequenced in a study of blood T cell repertoires in COVID-19. Data came from immunoSEQ multiplex PCR; TCRdb stores just in-frame clones and leaves some out. In the table there are some 200,000 clones, approximately 89% of which are singletons. The specimen sequenced was peripheral blood. The source is a man in his sixties or seventies with acute or convalescent COVID-19.

The gene calls are TRBV7-8 and TRBJ1-1; possibly TRBD1 for D (6 bases). V was shortened by 8 bases and J by 1 base, with 14 bases between the two germline ends. Looked up from germline, CDR1 is SGHVS and CDR2 is FQNEAQ. This CDR3 comprises 14 residues. The CDR3: CASLRGHQNTEAFF. In DNA form, the CDR3 reads TGTGCCAGCCTCCGGGGACACCAGAACACTGAAGCTTTCTTT.

V usage is TRBV6-6 and J usage is TRBJ2-5; D is possibly TRBD2 (5 bases). Germline CDR1 reads MNHNY; CDR2 reads SVGAGI (reference sequence). This CDR3 has 16 amino acids. Between the trimmed V and J ends, which lost 2 bases and 0 bases, there was a span of 13 bases. The CDR3 DNA reads as TGTGCCAGCAGTTACGGTCTAGCACCGTACCAAGAGACCCAGTACTTC. The encoded protein is CASSYGLAPYQETQYF.

This chain uses TRBV5-1 with TRBJ2-1; TRBD2 is a possible D gene (5 bases). V shed 3 bases and J shed 6 bases, with 19 bases lying between them. Germline V gene sequence: CDR1 SGHRS, CDR2 YFSETQ. CDR3 length: 16 residues. This CDR3 reads CASSYPQAGAFNEQFF. In nucleotides, the CDR3 is TGCGCCAGCAGCTACCCCCAGGCGGGCGCCTTCAATGAGCAGTTCTTC.

CDR3 region: CASSDGVHQPQHF. Written as DNA, the CDR3 is TGTGCCAGCAGTGACGGGGTACATCAGCCCCAGCATTTT. The gene calls are TRBV6-1 and TRBJ1-5; no clear D. The V end lost 3 bases, the J end lost 5 bases, and 8 bases lay between the germline ends. Germline CDR1 reads MNHNS; CDR2 reads SASEGT. The CDR3 loop spans 13 amino acids.

V is TRBV28 and J is TRBJ1-2, with D possibly matching TRBD1 (5 bases). The CDR3 sequence is 12 residues long. V lost 6 bases and J lost 4, with 9 bases in between. Germline CDR1 reads MDHEN; CDR2 reads SYDVKM. The CDR3 region is CASSGGGYGYTF. The CDR3 DNA sequence: TGTGCCAGCAGCGGGGGGGGCTATGGCTACACCTTC.

This clone was detected a few times. This chain uses TRBV28 with TRBJ1-1, with D hard to call. Between the trimmed V and J ends, which lost 6 bases and 8 bases, there was a span of 13 bases. CDR3 length equals 12 residues. CDR1 and CDR2 from the germline V gene are MDHEN and SYDVKM. The CDR3 reads CASRASGVEAFF. The DNA for the CDR3 is TGTGCCAGCAGAGCCTCCGGAGTCGAAGCTTTCTTT.

The chain is built from TRBV7-2 and TRBJ1-4, with D maybe TRBD1 (5 bases). Trimming left V 5 bases short and J 11 bases short, with 15 bases between. The CDR3 contains 13 residues. Germline loops: CDR1 SGHTA, CDR2 FQGNSA. The CDR3 DNA reads as TGTGCCAGCAGCCCCGACAGTGCTGGGAAACTGTTTTTT. Translation gives CASSPDSAGKLFF.

The V gene is TRBV19, the J gene TRBJ2-1, with 9 bases fitting TRBD1. Germline V gives CDR1 LNHDA, CDR2 SQIVND (reference sequence). CDR3 length equals 18 residues. Trimming cost V 0 bases and J 2 bases; bases outside gene matches: 8. The CDR3 sequence is CASSIDQPGQGAYNEQFF. The CDR3 DNA follows: TGTGCCAGTAGTATAGACCAACCGGGACAGGGAGCCTACAATGAGCAGTTCTTC.

This chain uses TRBV9 with TRBJ1-2; D uncertain. The CDR3 runs to 13 residues. V was pared by 4 bases and J by 2 bases, with 9 bases between. Germline assignment: CDR1 SGDLS and CDR2 YYNGEE. The CDR3 coding sequence is TGTGCCAGCAGCCCAGACTACAACTATGGCTACACCTTC. The encoded protein is CASSPDYNYGYTF.

The chain recombines TRBV28 with TRBJ1-6; TRBD1 matches 8 bases. CDR3 length: 15 residues. With V trimmed by 4 bases and J by 3 bases, 2 bases remained unmatched. CDR1 and CDR2 (germline): MDHEN, SYDVKM. This CDR3 reads CASSYDRGYNSPLHF. The CDR3 DNA reads as TGTGCCAGCAGTTACGACAGGGGCTATAATTCACCCCTCCACTTT.

The chain recombines TRBV2 with TRBJ1-2; D is undetermined. The CDR3 is 14 amino acids. Trimming shortened V by 6 bases and J by 4 bases, and 15 bases separated the two germline ends. Germline CDR1 SNHLY, CDR2 FYNNEI. The CDR3 DNA sequence: TGTGCCAGCAGCCCGCCACCGAGGGTCTATGGCTACACCTTC. Translated: CASSPPPRVYGYTF. Full variable domain (rest looked up from reference TRBV2 and TRBJ1-2): EPEVTQTPSHQVTQMGQEVILRCVPISNHLYFYWYRQILGQKVEFLVSFYNNEISEKSEIFDDQFSVERPDGSNFTLKIRSTKLEDSAMYFCASSPPPRVYGYTFGSGTRLTVV.

The rearrangement uses TRBV7-8 and TRBJ1-2, with a tentative D call TRBD1 (5 bases). Germline V gene lookup returns CDR1 SGHVS and CDR2 FQNEAQ. With 1 base removed from V and 4 bases from J, the gap between germline ends came to 13 bases. The CDR3 consists of 15 residues. The CDR3 protein is CASSLGGARVYGYTF. CDR3 DNA sequence: TGTGCCAGCAGCTTAGGGGGCGCCCGGGTCTATGGCTACACCTTC.

This chain connects TRBV3-1 (or the pseudogene TRBV3-2) to TRBJ2-7; TRBD2 aligns across 10 bases. This CDR3 is 17 amino acids long. Looked up from germline, CDR1 is LGHDT and CDR2 is YNNKEL (reference sequence). V trimming: 0 bases; J trimming: 4 bases; junction bases outside the gene matches: 9. The CDR3 DNA is TGTGCCAGCAGCCAAGATCCTGGACTAGCGGTGGGGTACGAGCAGTACTTC. Translating it yields CASSQDPGLAVGYEQYF.

V and J are TRBV7-9 and TRBJ2-7; D uncertain. The CDR3 is made up of 13 amino acids. CDR1 and CDR2 (germline): SEHNR, FQNEAQ (reference sequence). Trimming left V 5 bases short and J 2 bases short, with 10 bases between. The DNA for the CDR3 is TGTGCCAGCAGCGCAGATCATCCCTACGAGCAGTACTTC. As protein: CASSADHPYEQYF.

The chain links TRBV11-2 to TRBJ1-1; a weak D match, TRBD1 (6 bases). The CDR3 runs to 14 residues. Trimming pared 4 bases from V and 6 bases from J, leaving 15 bases between. Germline CDR1 and CDR2: SGHAT and FQNNGV. The CDR3 nucleotides read TGTGCCAGCAGCTCGAGGACAGTTCTCCCTGAAGCTTTCTTT. Its protein product is CASSSRTVLPEAFF.

This chain uses TRBV2 with TRBJ1-2, with a tentative D call TRBD1 (5 bases). The CDR3 covers 13 residues. Germline lookup yields CDR1 SNHLY and CDR2 FYNNEI. V was cut by 7 bases and J by 8 bases, with 17 bases left in between. In nucleotides, the CDR3 is TGTGCCAGCAAACCGGCAGGGCGTTACGGCTACACCTTC. This translates into CASKPAGRYGYTF.

This chain connects TRBV13 to TRBJ2-1; D remains ambiguous. This CDR3 is built from 15 residues. Germline V CDR1 and CDR2: PRHDT, FYEKMQ (reference sequence). V was pared by 6 bases and J by 9 bases, with 21 bases between. In DNA form, the CDR3 reads TGTGCCAGCAGGATTAGTCTCTTAAGTACCGGTGAGCAGTTCTTC. The encoded protein is CASRISLLSTGEQFF. Full variable domain (remainder filled in from reference TRBV13 and TRBJ2-1): AAGVIQSPRHLIKEKRETATLKCYPIPRHDTVYWYQQGPGQDPQFLISFYEKMQSDKGSIPDRFSAQQFSDYHSELNMSSLELGDSALYFCASRISLLSTGEQFFGPGTRLTVL.

This clone has just a few counts. The V gene is TRBV4-3, the J gene TRBJ1-4; 10 nucleotides line up with TRBD1. V trimming: 4 bases; J trimming: 6 bases; junction bases outside the gene matches: 5. CDR1 and CDR2 (germline): LGHNA, YSLEER. This CDR3 has 15 residues. The DNA of the CDR3 is TGCGCCAGCAGCCGGAGACAGGGGGCCTATGAAAAACTGTTTTTT. Translating gives CASSRRQGAYEKLFF.

The V gene is TRBV6-1, the J gene TRBJ1-1; D ambiguous. Trimming took 2 bases from V and 1 from J, leaving 5 bases between them. The CDR3 length is 13 residues. Per germline, CDR1 MNHNS and CDR2 SASEGT. CDR3 region: CASSEQRNTEAFF. The CDR3 region has the DNA TGTGCCAGCAGTGAACAGCGGAACACTGAAGCTTTCTTT.

CDR3 nucleotides: TGTGCCTGGAGTATAATGGATACGCAGTATTTT. Translating it yields CAWSIMDTQYF. This sequence joins TRBV30 and TRBJ2-3; D uncertain. Looked up from germline, CDR1 is GTSNPN and CDR2 is SVGIG (reference sequence). Deletions cut 2 bases from V and 6 bases from J, with 6 bases between. The CDR3 spans 11 residues.

The chain recombines TRBV6-5 with TRBJ1-5; D not certain. The CDR3 runs to 13 residues. Germline CDR1 reads MNHEY; CDR2 reads SVGAGI. Trimming removed 8 bases from V and 0 bases from J, with 8 bases in between. DNA for the CDR3: TGTGCCAGCCGGGAAAATAGCAATCAGCCCCAGCATTTT. This encodes CASRENSNQPQHF.

A single count supports this clone. The chain joins TRBV12-5 to TRBJ2-3; D may be TRBD2 (6 bases). The CDR3 sequence is 17 residues long. Trimming shortened V by 6 bases and J by 0 bases, and 19 bases separated the two germline ends. Germline loops: CDR1 LGHNT, CDR2 FRNRAP. CDR3 coding DNA: TGTGCTAGTGGCCGGACCCTTGGCGGGGCTAGCACAGATACGCAGTATTTT. Translation gives CASGRTLGGASTDTQYF.